What follows are 21 T cell receptor beta chains derived from one specimen sequenced in a study of identical twins. TCRdb re-analysed the 5' RACE reads in MiXCR, keeping a single row per CDR3 protein. The sample includes 450,000 or so distinct CDR3 sequences, about a fifth seen only once; the top ten take 10% to 15%. Sample: naive T cells sorted from blood. The source of these receptors is a man aged 45-65 years in good health.

The chain is built from TRBV5-1 and TRBJ2-3; TRBD1 is a possible D gene (6 bases). Germline V lookup: CDR1 SGHRS, CDR2 YFSETQ. The CDR3 totals 15 residues. Deletions cut 0 bases from V and 2 bases from J, with 10 bases between. The CDR3 protein is CASSLVGGNTDTQYF. The DNA for the CDR3 is TGCGCCAGCAGCTTGGTAGGGGGTAACACAGATACGCAGTATTTT.

The chain has TRBV5-1 and TRBJ1-4; D ambiguous. Germline V gene sequence: CDR1 SGHRS, CDR2 YFSETQ. This CDR3 contains 17 residues. Trimming took 0 bases from V and 2 from J, leaving 14 bases between them. Here the CDR3 reads CASSLGTSGSTNEKLFF. CDR3 coding DNA: TGCGCCAGCAGCTTGGGCACCTCGGGGTCCACTAATGAAAAACTGTTTTTT.

The genes are TRBV6-2 or TRBV6-3 and TRBJ2-2, with D perhaps TRBD1 (5 bases). The CDR3 covers 17 residues. Trimming removed 2 bases at V and 1 base at J, with 14 bases between. Germline values: CDR1 MNHEY, CDR2 SVGEGT. CDR3 protein: CASSYALGHQNTGELFF. Written as DNA, the CDR3 is TGTGCCAGCAGTTACGCCCTAGGACACCAGAACACCGGGGAGCTGTTTTTT.

The gene calls are TRBV10-3 and TRBJ2-3; 9 nucleotides line up with TRBD1. Germline CDR1 and CDR2: ENHRY and SYGVKD. This CDR3 comprises 13 residues. V was clipped by 8 bases and J by 3 bases; unmatched bases: 3. The CDR3 bases are TGTGCCATCGGGGGACAGGGAACAGATACGCAGTATTTT. It codes for CAIGGQGTDTQYF.

In its sample, this clonotype was seen a few times. The gene calls are TRBV28 and TRBJ2-7, with D maybe TRBD2 (6 bases). The CDR3 length is 15 residues. The germline V gene encodes CDR1 MDHEN and CDR2 SYDVKM. V was cut by 2 bases and J by 0 bases, with 11 bases left in between. CDR3 coding DNA: TGTGCCAGCAGTTTAACGGGAGTACCCTCCTACGAGCAGTACTTC. It yields the protein CASSLTGVPSYEQYF.

This clonotype has more than one count but fewer than ten. The J gene is TRBJ2-1, the V gene TRBV9, with D tentatively TRBD1 or TRBD2 (5 bases each). This CDR3 contains 16 residues. The V gene's germline CDR1 is SGDLS and CDR2 YYNGEE. The V and J ends lost 0 bases and 10 bases respectively, with 20 bases between them. CDR3: CASSVAGRTTPGEQFF. CDR3 in DNA: TGTGCCAGCAGCGTAGCGGGGCGGACGACCCCGGGGGAGCAGTTCTTC.

The chain employs TRBV20-1 and TRBJ2-5; D may be TRBD1 or TRBD2 (5 bases each). Per germline, CDR1 DFQATT and CDR2 SNEGSKA (reference sequence). The CDR3 runs to 15 residues. Trimming took off 5 bases at V and 5 bases at J, with 21 bases between the two ends. The CDR3 region is CSAQATGTTIETQYF. As DNA, the CDR3 is TGCAGTGCTCAAGCAACCGGGACGACTATTGAGACCCAGTACTTC.

V gene TRBV5-1 combines with J gene TRBJ2-7, with a possible D match to TRBD1 (6 bases). Germline V gene lookup returns CDR1 SGHRS and CDR2 YFSETQ. The ends were cut back, 2 bases at V and 5 bases at J, with 17 bases in the middle. The CDR3 length is 15 residues. Written as DNA, the CDR3 is TGCGCCAGCAGCTTCCAGGGGTCGGGTGTCGACGAGCAGTACTTC. This gives the protein CASSFQGSGVDEQYF.

The V and J genes are TRBV28 and TRBJ2-7, with D unclear. The germline gives CDR1 MDHEN, CDR2 SYDVKM. This CDR3 comprises 16 residues. Trimming cost V 1 base and J 1 base, with 14 bases left between them. CDR3 sequence (DNA): TGTGCCAGCAGTTTATACACCTTCAACCCTTCCTACGAGCAGTACTTC. This codes for CASSLYTFNPSYEQYF.

This clonotype was counted ten times or more. The rearrangement links TRBV7-6 to TRBJ2-5; 11 positions agree with TRBD2. The trim removed 5 bases at V and 2 bases at J, leaving 7 bases unmatched. The germline gives CDR1 SGHVS, CDR2 FNYEAQ. CDR3 length: 16 residues. Here the CDR3 reads CASSHGLAGRQETQYF. For the CDR3, the DNA is TGTGCCAGCAGCCACGGACTAGCGGGCCGACAAGAGACCCAGTACTTC.

The chain joins TRBV5-1 to TRBJ1-4, with TRBD1 as a possible D gene (5 bases). Germline lookup yields CDR1 SGHRS and CDR2 YFSETQ. Trimming took 4 bases from V and 2 from J, leaving 15 bases between them. The CDR3 covers 16 residues. The CDR3 loop is CASSPLTWGTNEKLFF. CDR3 DNA: TGCGCCAGCAGCCCCCTCACGTGGGGGACTAATGAAAAACTGTTTTTT.

The V call is TRBV11-2, the J call TRBJ2-7; D is perhaps TRBD2 (5 bases). V dropped 5 bases and J dropped 6 bases, with 8 bases sitting between them. Germline loops: CDR1 SGHAT, CDR2 FQNNGV. The CDR3 runs 11 residues. CDR3 residues: CASSAGPEQYF. The CDR3 nucleotides are TGTGCCAGCAGCGCGGGCCCCGAGCAGTACTTC.

This clonotype came up many times. This rearrangement joins TRBV18 to TRBJ2-4; 7 positions agree with TRBD1. V trimming: 5 bases; J trimming: 7 bases; junction bases outside the gene matches: 11. The length of the CDR3 is 15 residues. Germline CDR1 and CDR2: KGHSH and LQKENI. The CDR3 region has the DNA TGTGCCAGCTCAAGAGATCAGACAGGGATTAACATTCAGTACTTC. It is translated as CASSRDQTGINIQYF.

The V call is TRBV4-1, the J call TRBJ2-5, with D perhaps TRBD2 (7 bases). Germline V lookup: CDR1 MGHRA, CDR2 YSYEKL. CDR3 size: 18 residues. V was pared by 5 bases and J by 1 base, with 23 bases between. The CDR3 loop reads CASSARQVGGPGQETQYF. The CDR3 DNA follows: TGCGCCAGCAGCGCCCGGCAGGTGGGGGGGCCGGGCCAAGAGACCCAGTACTTC.

This clonotype was recorded a few times. The chain is built from TRBV7-9 and TRBJ2-1, with TRBD2 matching 9 bases. The junction had 13 bases not matched to a gene; V was cut back by 1 base and J by 9 bases. This CDR3 has 17 amino acids. CDR1 and CDR2 (germline): SEHNR, FQNEAQ (reference sequence). This chain's CDR3 is CASSLGTESGGRSEQFF. The DNA of the CDR3 is TGTGCCAGCAGCTTAGGGACGGAGAGCGGGGGGCGGAGTGAGCAGTTCTTC.

This clonotype was picked up many times. The chain uses TRBV12-3 or TRBV12-4 and TRBJ2-7; D not resolved. This CDR3 has 13 amino acids. Trimming removed 1 base at V and 6 bases at J, with 10 bases between. This chain's CDR3 is CASSLVGSSEQYF. The CDR3 bases are TGTGCCAGCAGTTTAGTAGGAAGCAGCGAGCAGTACTTC.

This clonotype came up many times. The rearrangement joins TRBV20-1 to TRBJ2-1; 9 bases map to TRBD1. V lost 0 bases, J lost 4 bases, and 7 bases stayed unmatched. Germline V gene lookup returns CDR1 DFQATT and CDR2 SNEGSKA (reference sequence). The CDR3 runs 16 residues. The CDR3 loop reads CSARDGQGIRYNEQFF. The CDR3 DNA is TGCAGTGCTAGAGACGGACAGGGGATTCGTTACAATGAGCAGTTCTTC.

The chain joins TRBV5-4 to TRBJ2-7, with D perhaps matching TRBD1 (6 bases). Per germline, CDR1 SGHNT and CDR2 YYREEE (reference sequence). The length of the CDR3 is 13 residues. Trimming took off 0 bases at V and 5 bases at J, with 9 bases between the two ends. CDR3 nucleotides: TGTGCCAGCAGCTTGGATCAGGGGAACGAGCAGTACTTC. It yields the protein CASSLDQGNEQYF. The full variable domain, its missing parts supplied by reference TRBV5-4 and TRBJ2-7, is ETGVTQSPTHLIKTRGQQVTLRCSSQSGHNTVSWYQQALGQGPQFIFQYYREEENGRGNFPPRFSGLQFPNYSSELNVNALELDDSALYLCASSLDQGNEQYFGPGTRLTVT.

This clonotype has a count of ten or more. This rearrangement joins TRBV12-3 or TRBV12-4 to TRBJ1-1; TRBD1 is a possible D gene (5 bases). V was cut by 6 bases and J by 4 bases, with 12 bases left in between. The CDR3 contains 13 residues. The CDR3 DNA follows: TGTGCCAGCAGCCAGACAGAAAGCACTGAAGCTTTCTTT. Its protein is CASSQTESTEAFF.

This clonotype was seen only a few times. The chain employs TRBV4-3 and TRBJ2-2; D is unresolved. The CDR3 runs 17 residues. Per the germline V gene, CDR1 is LGHNA and CDR2 is YSLEER. V was clipped by 1 base and J by 1 base, with 13 bases between them. The chain's CDR3 is CASSQAAFGVNTGELFF. In nucleotides, the CDR3 is TGCGCCAGCAGCCAAGCAGCCTTCGGAGTGAACACCGGGGAGCTGTTTTTT.

This clonotype was seen a handful of times. The V and J genes are TRBV7-2 and TRBJ2-3, with D possibly being TRBD2 (5 bases). The ends were cut back, 1 base at V and 0 bases at J, with 11 bases in the middle. Per the germline V gene, CDR1 is SGHTA and CDR2 is FQGNSA. The CDR3 has 16 residues. The DNA for the CDR3 is TGTGCCAGCAGCTTAGGAGGGTCCACTAGCACAGATACGCAGTATTTT. Protein: CASSLGGSTSTDTQYF.